This T cell receptor (beta chain) is from a study of beta chain features in type 1 diabetes. Study overall: The patient and healthy donor groups were comparable for age, gender and cell yields.

TCRB transcripts that were expressed got sequenced, as all of the isolated RNA had been reverse transcribed. Deep immunoSEQ sequencing covered naive, central memory and regulatory T cell samples. The protocol was immunoSEQ multiplex PCR, while the TCRdb copy is restricted to in-frame clones and leaves out a portion. The sample has nearly 250,000 clones; 13% to 15% are singletons. This clone was counted a few times. Specimen: naive CD4+ T cells from blood. The TCR originated in a woman aged 35 to 49 in good health.

The CDR3 region is CATSRNPSGGISYEQYF. CDR3 sequence (DNA): TGTGCCACCAGCAGGAACCCGAGCGGGGGGATCTCCTACGAGCAGTACTTC. The chain is built from TRBV15 and TRBJ2-7; 9 bases map to TRBD2. J lost 0 bases, V lost 3 bases, and 9 bases had no gene match. The CDR3 spans 17 residues. Germline V gene sequence: CDR1 LNHNV, CDR2 YYDKDF (reference sequence).